This TCR beta chain was captured in a study of PD-1 blockade in classical Hodgkin lymphoma. Points from the study as a whole: Diversity in CD4+ TCRs, unlike that measured in CD8+ TCRs, had risen significantly by C4D1. Whoever responded completely had baseline diversity much like that seen in newly diagnosed patients.

Exposure to brentuximab vedotin varied, and each patient had relapsed following autologous stem cell transplantation. Only in-frame clones appear in the TCRdb table, and some are missing; sequencing was by immunoSEQ multiplex PCR. The data contain 25,000 to 35,000 clones, over 80% of them singletons. On this clone itself: Its target is not known.

This receptor was taken from a human donor with classical Hodgkin lymphoma. The sequencing used peripheral blood mononuclear cells (PBMCs), collected before the second cycle of nivolumab.

CDR3 protein: CASSLGLARLKNEQFF. CDR3 DNA sequence: TGCGCCAGCAGCTTGGGACTAGCCCGATTGAAAAATGAGCAGTTCTTC. The chain links TRBV5-1 to TRBJ2-1, with 7 bases aligning to TRBD2. CDR3 length: 16 residues. From germline, CDR1 is SGHRS and CDR2 YFSETQ. The V gene end was trimmed by 0 bases and the J gene end by 7 bases; junction bases not matched to a gene: 10.